This TCR beta chain is from a study of blood T cell repertoires in COVID-19. Study as a whole: Specimens from acute and convalescent COVID-19 originated in the United States, Italy and Spain. PBMCs, B-cell-depleted T cells, or T cells provided the cDNA or gDNA that made up the material.

In the authors' methods: By means of reference gene primer amplification, nucleated cell counts were estimated. TCRdb's copy holds only in-frame clones and misses some; the assay was immunoSEQ multiplex PCR. V and J calls and clone size are as listed in that table; D and trimming were resolved from the DNA. This sample has around 100,000 clones, with 87% found just once. Trimming cost V 2 bases and J 8 bases; bases outside gene matches: 10. CDR3 size: 15 residues. The germline V gene has CDR1 LGHDT and CDR2 YNNKEL (reference sequence). Seattle's enrolled individuals joined amid active infection and were then monitored longitudinally.

The chain has TRBV3-1 (or the pseudogene TRBV3-2) and TRBJ1-2, with 8 bases lining up with TRBD1. The sequenced sample was peripheral blood. The TCR sequence derives from a woman in her forties or fifties with COVID-19, enrolled during active disease. DNA for the CDR3: TGTGCCAGCAGCCAAATAGGACAGGGTTATGGCGGCTACACCTTC. This encodes CASSQIGQGYGGYTF.